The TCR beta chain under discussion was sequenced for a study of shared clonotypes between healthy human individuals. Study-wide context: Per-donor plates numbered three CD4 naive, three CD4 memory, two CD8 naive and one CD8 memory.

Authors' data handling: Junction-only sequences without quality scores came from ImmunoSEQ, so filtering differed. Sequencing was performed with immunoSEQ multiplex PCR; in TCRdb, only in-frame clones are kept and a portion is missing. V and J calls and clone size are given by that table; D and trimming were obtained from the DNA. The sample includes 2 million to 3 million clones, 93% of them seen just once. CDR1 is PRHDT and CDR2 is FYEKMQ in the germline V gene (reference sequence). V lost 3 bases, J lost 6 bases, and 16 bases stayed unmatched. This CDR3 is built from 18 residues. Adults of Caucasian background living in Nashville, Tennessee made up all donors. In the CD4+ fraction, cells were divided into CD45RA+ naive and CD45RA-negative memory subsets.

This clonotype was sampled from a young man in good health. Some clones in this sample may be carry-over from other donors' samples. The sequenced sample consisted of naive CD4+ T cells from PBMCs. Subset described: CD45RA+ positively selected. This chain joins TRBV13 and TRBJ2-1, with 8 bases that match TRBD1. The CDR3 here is CASSLLSEEDRESNEQFF. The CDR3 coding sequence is TGTGCCAGCAGCTTGCTCTCGGAAGAGGACAGGGAGTCCAATGAGCAGTTCTTC.